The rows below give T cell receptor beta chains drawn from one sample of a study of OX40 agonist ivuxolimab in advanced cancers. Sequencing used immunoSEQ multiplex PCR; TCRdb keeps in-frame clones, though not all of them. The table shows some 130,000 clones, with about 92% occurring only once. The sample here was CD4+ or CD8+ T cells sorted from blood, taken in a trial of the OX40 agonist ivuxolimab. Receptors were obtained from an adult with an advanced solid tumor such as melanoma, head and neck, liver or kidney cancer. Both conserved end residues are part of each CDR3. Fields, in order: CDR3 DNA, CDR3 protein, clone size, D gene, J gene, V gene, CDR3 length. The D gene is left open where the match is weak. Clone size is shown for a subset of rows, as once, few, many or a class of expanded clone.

TGTGCCAGCAGTCCGGGACATCCTAGCAATCAGCCCCAGCATTTT CASSPGHPSNQPQHF NA NA TRBJ1-5 TRBV28 15
TGTGCCAGCAGCTTAGTAGCTGGGAACAATCAGCCCCAGCATTTT CASSLVAGNNQPQHF NA NA TRBJ1-5 TRBV7-2 15
TGCAGCGTTGATCCTAGCGGGAATCGAGAGACCCAGTACTTC CSVDPSGNRETQYF NA TRBD2 TRBJ2-5 TRBV29-1 14
TGTGCCAGCAGCTTAGAAGGACTGGGCACGGAGACCCAGTACTTC CASSLEGLGTETQYF NA NA TRBJ2-5 TRBV7-7 15
TGTGCCAGCAGCCCCGCAGGGGGGGATCAGCCCCAGCATTTT CASSPAGGDQPQHF few TRBD1 TRBJ1-5 TRBV7-2 14
TGCAGCGTTGACCGTCTCGGGGAGGGAAGGGGCAACGAGCAGTACTTC CSVDRLGEGRGNEQYF NA TRBD2 TRBJ2-7 TRBV29-1 16
TGTGCCAGCAGATATCGACAGCTCCGATCCAACACCGGGGAGCTGTTTTTT CASRYRQLRSNTGELFF NA NA TRBJ2-2 TRBV11-2 17
TGCGCCAGCAGCTTGACTAGGACAGGGGCTGAAAAACTGTTTTTT CASSLTRTGAEKLFF NA TRBD1 TRBJ1-4 TRBV5-1 15
TGCAGTGCCTGGCGCGACGAGCAGTACTTC CSAWRDEQYF NA NA TRBJ2-7 TRBV20-1 10
TGTGCCAGCAGTAGACTAGCGGGAAACGATGAGCAGTTCTTC CASSRLAGNDEQFF NA TRBD2 TRBJ2-1 TRBV6-8 14
TGTGCCAGCAGCATTTCTACAGGGCGCACAGATACGCAGTATTTT CASSISTGRTDTQYF NA NA TRBJ2-3 TRBV7-9 15
TGTGCCAGCAGTTACGATTTCAGGGCAGAGACTGAAGCTTTCTTT CASSYDFRAETEAFF NA NA TRBJ1-1 TRBV6-5 15
TGCGCCAGCAGCTTGGGGGACAGGGGAGATACGCAGTATTTT CASSLGDRGDTQYF NA TRBD1 TRBJ2-3 TRBV5-1 14
TGTGCCAGCTCATCGTCCGGGGGCATGGACTACGAGCAGTACTTC CASSSSGGMDYEQYF NA NA TRBJ2-7 TRBV18 15
TGTGCCAGCAGCTCCTCCTATAGCGGGAGCTCCTACGAGCAGTACTTC CASSSSYSGSSYEQYF NA TRBD2 TRBJ2-7 TRBV9 16
TGTGCCAGCAGCCCCATACAGGGGAGGCTTGGTCATGGCTACACCTTC CASSPIQGRLGHGYTF NA TRBD1 TRBJ1-2 TRBV5-4 16
TGTGCCAGCAGCTTAGCGCCCGGGACAGAAAGTCGACTAGCCAAAAACATTCAGTACTTC CASSLAPGTESRLAKNIQYF once TRBD1 TRBJ2-4 TRBV7-2 20
TGTGCCAGCAGTGCCGCCCAGGACGGGACCTACGAGCAGTACTTC CASSAAQDGTYEQYF few NA TRBJ2-7 TRBV6-1 15
TGTGCCAGCAGTGAGCCGGGGGCAGTGACTGAAGCTTTCTTT CASSEPGAVTEAFF NA NA TRBJ1-1 TRBV25-1 14
TGTGCCACCGGGGGGGCCCGGACCGAGACCCAGTACTTC CATGGARTETQYF NA TRBD2 TRBJ2-5 TRBV5-5 13
TGTGCCAGCAGTTCCCCGGGACTAAACTATGGCTACACCTTC CASSSPGLNYGYTF NA NA TRBJ1-2 TRBV27 14
TGCGCCAGCAGCCCTGGGACGGCTGCAACTAATGAAAAACTGTTTTTT CASSPGTAATNEKLFF NA NA TRBJ1-4 TRBV5-1 16